This record concerns one T cell receptor (beta chain) sequence. Its antigen target is currently unknown. No quality values exist for individual bases; no much larger clone is one base distant. The sample is drawn from a study of blood T cell repertoires in COVID-19 (TCRdb year 2020). Broadly, across the study: Collaborator samples came from the United States, Italy and Spain and covered acute and convalescent phases of COVID-19. The prospective study material was composed of cDNA or gDNA derived from T cells, B-cell-depleted T cells, or PBMCs. The repertoires were made available in a free public database intended to serve as a resource for research on the immune response to SARS-CoV-2. Nearly every sample came with metadata listing a de-identified subject ID, COVID-19 status, age in years and sex. Deeply sampled blood TCRbeta repertoires from subjects exposed to, actively infected with, or recovered from COVID-19 were included in the dataset. Where available, HLA class I and class II types were taken from metadata supplied by the sample provider and were not determined by assay-based typing. Samples were obtained from the ongoing ImmuneRACE study (first 160 participants) and from 1,254 subjects provided by 6 global collaborators.

TCRbeta CDR3 regions were amplified from genomic DNA by means of the immunoSEQ Assay, a bias-controlled multiplex PCR. The published analysis was carried out like this. Within the assay, amplification of reference gene primers was used to estimate how many nucleated cells each sample contained. To quantify the absolute abundance of each unique TCRbeta CDR3 rearrangement, sequence reads were collapsed and filtered. Productive Simpson clonality was computed per sample as the square root of Simpson's diversity index over productive rearrangements. This immuneACCESS table, as held by TCRdb, lists in-frame sequences with V and J called but not all clones. Of the missing ones, under half trace to an unresolved V gene in checked studies; the others have no known cause. From that table come the V and J calls and clone size; the DNA was used to work out D and trimming. The sample contains 150,000 to 200,000 clones, 82% of them found a single time. The ten largest clones capture 11% of the sample.

In the prospective study, participants were about 18 to 90 years old, resided in approximately 25 geographic areas of the United States, and were enrolled through a virtual design. In the prospective study, cohorts were assigned on the basis of participant-reported clinical history obtained from a screening survey and a study questionnaire. Recovered participants in ImmuneRACE Cohort 3 were defined as having two consecutive negative NP/OP PCR tests, clearance from a healthcare professional, or resolution of symptoms. Each participant in the prospective study had whole blood, serum and a nasopharyngeal or oropharyngeal swab collected by mobile phlebotomists. Over an approximately 2-month period, participants in the prospective study had the option of providing additional blood draws and questionnaires. Prospective study blood samples were shipped either frozen or at room temperature before DNA extraction.

The study at large found these results: Clinical and demographic metadata were provided uncurated, with the amount varying by source and participant.

From cysteine to phenylalanine, the CDR3 is 19 amino acids long. Left in the record is the CDR3 DNA by itself, 57 bases read in frame from the first base. The germline V gene specifies LGHNA as CDR1 and YNFKEQ as CDR2. Unmatched junction bases come to 13, with V trimmed by 0 bases and J by 2 bases. The source material was PBMCs or T cells enriched from blood (not recorded which). Recombination connected TRBV4-2 to TRBJ2-1; the central 7 bases match TRBD2. The clonotype comes from a man between 50 and 59 years old who had recovered from COVID-19. The CDR3 protein is CASSQDVTSSPRAYNEQFF. The nucleotide sequence reads as follows: TGTGCCAGCAGCCAAGATGTGACTAGCAGCCCTCGGGCCTACAATGAGCAGTTCTTC.